The rows below give T cell receptor beta chains drawn from one sample of a study of T cells in Graves' hyperthyroidism and ophthalmopathy. In TCRdb, the multiplex PCR reads were re-called with MiXCR into one record per CDR3 protein. The profile shows hundreds of thousands of distinct CDR3 sequences, approximately 16% of them singletons. The sequenced sample consisted of blood. Every receptor here comes from a woman aged 18-29 years with Graves' hyperthyroidism. Each CDR3 is given with its conserved first and last residue. Fields, in order: J gene, V gene, CDR3 protein.

J gene: TRBJ2-1
V gene: TRBV3-1
CDR3 protein: CASSPMVGPNNEQFF

J gene: TRBJ2-1
V gene: TRBV29-1
CDR3 protein: CSGSGGVGSYNEQFF

J gene: TRBJ2-7
V gene: TRBV7-2
CDR3 protein: CASSRIAGGPDEQYF

J gene: TRBJ1-2
V gene: TRBV28
CDR3 protein: CASSLSRLGGYTF

J gene: TRBJ2-5
V gene: TRBV20-1
CDR3 protein: CSANRGLETQYF

J gene: TRBJ1-5
V gene: TRBV5-5
CDR3 protein: CASSQDGAQAQPQHF

J gene: TRBJ1-5
V gene: TRBV4-1
CDR3 protein: CASSQEGVENQPQHF

J gene: TRBJ2-6
V gene: TRBV12-3/TRBV12-4
CDR3 protein: CASSRTTGAGANVLTF

J gene: TRBJ1-1
V gene: TRBV27
CDR3 protein: CASTLMGGTEAFF

J gene: TRBJ2-5
V gene: TRBV15
CDR3 protein: CATNVARGVQETQYF

J gene: TRBJ2-3
V gene: TRBV10-3
CDR3 protein: CATVARDSRGGTDTQYF

J gene: TRBJ1-3
V gene: TRBV18
CDR3 protein: CASSPPHVSGNTIYF

J gene: TRBJ2-2
V gene: TRBV20-1
CDR3 protein: CSARTSGRARRTGELFF

J gene: TRBJ2-7
V gene: TRBV28
CDR3 protein: CASSFPGQGRYEQYF

J gene: TRBJ1-2
V gene: TRBV7-8
CDR3 protein: CASSLATGINYGYTF

J gene: TRBJ2-2
V gene: TRBV3-1
CDR3 protein: CASSRKLAGMTANTGELFF

J gene: TRBJ2-7
V gene: TRBV7-9
CDR3 protein: CASSQGLAVFPEQYF

J gene: TRBJ2-3
V gene: TRBV7-3
CDR3 protein: CASSPGTRRGRTDTQYF

J gene: TRBJ2-5
V gene: TRBV7-7
CDR3 protein: CASRPGWGETQYF

J gene: TRBJ2-3
V gene: TRBV7-9
CDR3 protein: CASSSAGGPISTDTQYF

J gene: TRBJ1-5
V gene: TRBV2
CDR3 protein: CASSKLEPTGNQPQHF

J gene: TRBJ1-1
V gene: TRBV29-1
CDR3 protein: CSVVNRAVFTEAFF

J gene: TRBJ1-6
V gene: TRBV10-2
CDR3 protein: CASSQTRVDSPLHF

J gene: TRBJ2-7
V gene: TRBV28
CDR3 protein: CASSSPGTGTPYEQYF

J gene: TRBJ1-4
V gene: TRBV5-4
CDR3 protein: CASSMGLNNEKLFF

J gene: TRBJ2-1
V gene: TRBV18
CDR3 protein: CASSPTLAGSSYNEQFF

J gene: TRBJ2-3
V gene: TRBV12-3/TRBV12-4
CDR3 protein: CASSFIVFLDTQYF

J gene: TRBJ1-1
V gene: TRBV6-2/TRBV6-3
CDR3 protein: CASRTRTANTEAFF

J gene: TRBJ1-2
V gene: TRBV5-1
CDR3 protein: CASKDRVVDGYTF

J gene: TRBJ2-1
V gene: TRBV20-1
CDR3 protein: CSARVSGSYNEQFF

J gene: TRBJ2-7
V gene: TRBV7-9
CDR3 protein: CASSLIRRLADYEQYF

J gene: TRBJ2-7
V gene: TRBV6-1
CDR3 protein: CASSDPGRLPEQYF

J gene: TRBJ2-7
V gene: TRBV27
CDR3 protein: CASSSISSYEQYF

J gene: TRBJ1-2
V gene: TRBV5-4
CDR3 protein: CASSLGVGSYGYTF

J gene: TRBJ2-7
V gene: TRBV20-1
CDR3 protein: CSARGTGSGEQYF

J gene: TRBJ2-7
V gene: TRBV6-1
CDR3 protein: CASSRTEESYEQYF

J gene: TRBJ2-3
V gene: TRBV2
CDR3 protein: CASSRGLADTQYF

J gene: TRBJ1-2
V gene: TRBV12-3/TRBV12-4
CDR3 protein: CASSLTGAPRDYGYTF